This T cell receptor (beta chain) derives from a study of regulatory T cells in long-lasting Graves disease. Time point specified: persistent/refractory GD, antithyroid drugs over 5 years with positive TRAb. PBMCs provided the RNA from which the TCR library was made. CDR3-region Arm-PCR and iRepertoire HTBI primers produced the TCR beta libraries. One entry per CDR3 protein results from TCRdb running MiXCR on the multiplex PCR reads. The sample consists of a few hundred thousand distinct CDR3 sequences, around a quarter of them appearing once. This clonotype was detected ten times or more. The sequences come from peripheral blood mononuclear cells (PBMCs), collected when the disease was refractory, from a patient treated with antithyroid drugs. This sequence was found in a female donor with Graves disease.

CDR3 protein: CASSSGRYYGYTF. The CDR3 DNA reads TGTGCCAGCAGTTCAGGACGCTACTATGGCTACACCTTC. J is TRBJ1-2 and V is TRBV25-1; D gene unclear. Germline loops: CDR1 MGHDK, CDR2 SYGVNS. CDR3 length equals 13 residues. V gave up 5 bases and J gave up 3 bases, with 10 bases separating them.